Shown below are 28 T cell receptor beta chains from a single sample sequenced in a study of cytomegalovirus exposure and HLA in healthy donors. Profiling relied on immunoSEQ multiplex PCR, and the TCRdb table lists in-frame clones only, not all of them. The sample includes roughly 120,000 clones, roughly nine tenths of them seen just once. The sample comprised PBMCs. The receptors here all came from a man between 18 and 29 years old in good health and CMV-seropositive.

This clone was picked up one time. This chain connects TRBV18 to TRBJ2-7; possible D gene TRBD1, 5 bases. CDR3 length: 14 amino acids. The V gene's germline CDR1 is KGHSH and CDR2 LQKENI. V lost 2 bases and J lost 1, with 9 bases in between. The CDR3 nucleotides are TGTGCCAGCTCACCAAGGGCAGGGTCCTACGAGCAGTACTTC. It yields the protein CASSPRAGSYEQYF.

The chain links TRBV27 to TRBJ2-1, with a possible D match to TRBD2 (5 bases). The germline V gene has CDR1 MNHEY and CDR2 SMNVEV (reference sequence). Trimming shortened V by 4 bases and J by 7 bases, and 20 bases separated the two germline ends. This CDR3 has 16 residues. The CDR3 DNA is TGTGCCAGCAGTTCCTCGTTTGGACCAGGCGGGAATGAGCAGTTCTTC. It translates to CASSSSFGPGGNEQFF.

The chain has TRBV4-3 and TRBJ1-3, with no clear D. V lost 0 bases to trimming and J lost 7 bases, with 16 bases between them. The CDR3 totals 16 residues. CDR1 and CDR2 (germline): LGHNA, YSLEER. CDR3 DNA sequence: TGCGCCAGCAGCCAAGATCGGACTCCGACGGGGAACACCATATATTTT. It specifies CASSQDRTPTGNTIYF.

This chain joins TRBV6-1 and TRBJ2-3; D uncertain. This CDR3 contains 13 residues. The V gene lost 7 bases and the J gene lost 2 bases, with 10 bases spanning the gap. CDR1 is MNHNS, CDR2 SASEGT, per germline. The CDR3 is CASNDLFTDTQYF. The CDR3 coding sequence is TGTGCCAGCAATGACCTCTTCACAGATACGCAGTATTTT.

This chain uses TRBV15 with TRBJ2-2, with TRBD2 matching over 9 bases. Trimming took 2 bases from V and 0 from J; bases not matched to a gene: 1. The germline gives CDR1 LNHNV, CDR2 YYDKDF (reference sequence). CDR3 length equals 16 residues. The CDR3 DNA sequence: TGTGCCACCAGCAGAATAGCGGGGGCGAACACCGGGGAGCTGTTTTTT. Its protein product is CATSRIAGANTGELFF.

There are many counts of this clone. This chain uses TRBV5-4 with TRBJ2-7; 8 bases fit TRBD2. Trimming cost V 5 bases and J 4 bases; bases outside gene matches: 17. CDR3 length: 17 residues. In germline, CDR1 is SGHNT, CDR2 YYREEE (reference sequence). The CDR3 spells CASSPGPSRGGGYEQYF. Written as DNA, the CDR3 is TGTGCCAGCAGTCCTGGGCCCTCCCGGGGGGGTGGGTACGAGCAGTACTTC.

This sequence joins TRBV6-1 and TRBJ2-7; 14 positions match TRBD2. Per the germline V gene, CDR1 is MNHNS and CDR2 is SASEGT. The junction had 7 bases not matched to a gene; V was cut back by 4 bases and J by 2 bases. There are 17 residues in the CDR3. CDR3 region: CASSAPGLAGGAYEQYF. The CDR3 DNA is TGTGCCAGCAGTGCCCCAGGACTAGCGGGGGGTGCCTACGAGCAGTACTTC.

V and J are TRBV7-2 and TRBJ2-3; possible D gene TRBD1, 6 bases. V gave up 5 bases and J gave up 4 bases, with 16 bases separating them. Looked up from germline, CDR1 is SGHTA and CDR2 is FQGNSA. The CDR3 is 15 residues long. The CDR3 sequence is CASSTGTLFPDTQYF. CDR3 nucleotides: TGTGCCAGCAGCACCGGGACACTATTCCCAGATACGCAGTATTTT.

The CDR3 loop reads CASSLNRVAGELFF. The CDR3 DNA sequence: TGTGCCAGCAGCCTGAACAGGGTAGCCGGGGAGCTGTTTTTT. The chain uses TRBV2 and TRBJ2-2; tentatively, D is TRBD1 (6 bases). The germline V and J ends were trimmed by 6 bases and 6 bases, with 14 bases remaining between them. This CDR3 has 14 amino acids. Germline lookup yields CDR1 SNHLY and CDR2 FYNNEI.

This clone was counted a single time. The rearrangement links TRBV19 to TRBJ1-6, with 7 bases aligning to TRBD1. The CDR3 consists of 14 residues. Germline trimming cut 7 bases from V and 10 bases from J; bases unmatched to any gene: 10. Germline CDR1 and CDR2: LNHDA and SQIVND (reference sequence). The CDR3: CASIDREARSPLHF. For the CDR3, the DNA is TGTGCCAGTATCGACAGGGAGGCGAGATCACCCCTCCACTTT.

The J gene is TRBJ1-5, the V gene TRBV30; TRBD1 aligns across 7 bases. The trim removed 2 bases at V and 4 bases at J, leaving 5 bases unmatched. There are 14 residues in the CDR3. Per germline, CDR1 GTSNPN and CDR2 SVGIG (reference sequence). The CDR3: CAWSPGQANQPQHF. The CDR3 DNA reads TGTGCCTGGAGTCCCGGACAGGCAAATCAGCCCCAGCATTTT.

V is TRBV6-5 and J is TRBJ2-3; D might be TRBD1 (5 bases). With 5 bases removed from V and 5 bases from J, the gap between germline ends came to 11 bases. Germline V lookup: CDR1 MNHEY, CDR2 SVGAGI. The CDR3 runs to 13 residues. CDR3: CASSAFQGDTQYF. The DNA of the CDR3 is TGTGCCAGCAGTGCCTTCCAGGGAGATACGCAGTATTTT.

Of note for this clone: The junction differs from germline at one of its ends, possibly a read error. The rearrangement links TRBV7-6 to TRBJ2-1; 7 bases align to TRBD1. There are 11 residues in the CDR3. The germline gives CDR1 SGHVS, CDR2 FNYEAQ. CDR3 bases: TGTGCCAGCAGCCAGACAGGGCCACCCATCTTC. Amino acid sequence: CASSQTGPPIF.

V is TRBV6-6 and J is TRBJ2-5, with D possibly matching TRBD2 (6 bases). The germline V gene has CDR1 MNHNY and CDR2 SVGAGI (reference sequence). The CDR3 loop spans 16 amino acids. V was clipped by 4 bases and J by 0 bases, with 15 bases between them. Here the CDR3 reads CASSFLGSGYQETQYF. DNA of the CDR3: TGTGCCAGCAGTTTCCTGGGGAGCGGGTACCAAGAGACCCAGTACTTC.

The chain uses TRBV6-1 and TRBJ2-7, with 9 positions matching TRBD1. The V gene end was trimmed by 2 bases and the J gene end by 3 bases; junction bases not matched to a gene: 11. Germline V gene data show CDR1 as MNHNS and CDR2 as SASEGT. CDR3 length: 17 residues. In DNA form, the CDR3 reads TGTGCCAGCAGTGAACGAGTCACAGGGGGCGGATTCTACGAGCAGTACTTC. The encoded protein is CASSERVTGGGFYEQYF.

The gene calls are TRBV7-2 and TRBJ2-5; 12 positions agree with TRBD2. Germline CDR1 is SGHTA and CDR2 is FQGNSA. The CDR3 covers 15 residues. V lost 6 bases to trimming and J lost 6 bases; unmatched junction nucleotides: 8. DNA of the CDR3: TGTGCCAGCAGTTCTAGCGGGGGGGCCTGGAAGACCCAGTACTTC. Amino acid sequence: CASSSSGGAWKTQYF.

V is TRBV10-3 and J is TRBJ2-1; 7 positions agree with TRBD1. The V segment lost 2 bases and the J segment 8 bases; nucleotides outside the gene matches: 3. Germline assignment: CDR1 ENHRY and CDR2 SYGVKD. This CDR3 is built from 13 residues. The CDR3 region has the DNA TGTGCCATCAGTGAGGGACAGGAGTATGAGCAGTTCTTC. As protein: CAISEGQEYEQFF.

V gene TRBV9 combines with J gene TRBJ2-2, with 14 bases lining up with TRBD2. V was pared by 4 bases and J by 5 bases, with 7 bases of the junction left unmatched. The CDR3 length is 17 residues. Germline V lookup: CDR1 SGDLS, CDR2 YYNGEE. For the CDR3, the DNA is TGTGCCAGCAGCCCGACTAGCGGGGGGGCGGGAACCGGGGAGCTGTTTTTT. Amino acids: CASSPTSGGAGTGELFF.

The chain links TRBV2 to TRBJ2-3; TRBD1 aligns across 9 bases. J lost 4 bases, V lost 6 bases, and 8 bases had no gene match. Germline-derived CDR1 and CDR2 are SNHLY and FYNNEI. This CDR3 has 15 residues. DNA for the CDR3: TGTGCCAGCAGAGGAGGACAGGGGCGGGCAGATACGCAGTATTTT. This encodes CASRGGQGRADTQYF.

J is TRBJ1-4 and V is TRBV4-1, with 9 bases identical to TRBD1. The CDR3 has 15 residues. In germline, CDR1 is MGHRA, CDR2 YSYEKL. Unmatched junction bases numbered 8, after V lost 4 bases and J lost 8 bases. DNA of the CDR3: TGCGCCAGCAGCCTAGACAGGGGGGATCGAGAAAAACTGTTTTTT. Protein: CASSLDRGDREKLFF.

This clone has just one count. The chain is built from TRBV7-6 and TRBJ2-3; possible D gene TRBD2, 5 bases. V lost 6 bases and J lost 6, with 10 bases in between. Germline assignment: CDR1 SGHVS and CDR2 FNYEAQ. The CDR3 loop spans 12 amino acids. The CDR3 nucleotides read TGTGCCAGCAGGGACGAGGGTGATACGCAGTATTTT. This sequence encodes CASRDEGDTQYF.

CDR3 nucleotide sequence: TGTGCCAGCAGCTTACGGCGAGGGGGCGATACCGGGGAGCTGTTTTTT. Its translation: CASSLRRGGDTGELFF. This chain links TRBV7-9 with TRBJ2-2; 7 nucleotides align to TRBD1. The germline V gene has CDR1 SEHNR and CDR2 FQNEAQ (reference sequence). The CDR3 spans 16 residues. The junction had 8 bases not matched to a gene; V was cut back by 2 bases and J by 5 bases.

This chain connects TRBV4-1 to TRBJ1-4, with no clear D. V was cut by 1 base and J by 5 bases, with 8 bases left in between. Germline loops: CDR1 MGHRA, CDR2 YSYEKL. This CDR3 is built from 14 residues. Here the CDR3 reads CASSQGAINEKLFF. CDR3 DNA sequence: TGCGCCAGCAGCCAAGGGGCCATAAATGAAAAACTGTTTTTT.

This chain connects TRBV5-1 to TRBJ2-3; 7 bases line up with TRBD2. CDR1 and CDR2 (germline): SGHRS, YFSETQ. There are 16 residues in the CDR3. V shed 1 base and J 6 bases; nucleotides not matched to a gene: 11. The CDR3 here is CASSLTLAGLGDTQYF. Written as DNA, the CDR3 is TGCGCCAGCAGCTTGACCTTAGCGGGCCTGGGGGATACGCAGTATTTT.

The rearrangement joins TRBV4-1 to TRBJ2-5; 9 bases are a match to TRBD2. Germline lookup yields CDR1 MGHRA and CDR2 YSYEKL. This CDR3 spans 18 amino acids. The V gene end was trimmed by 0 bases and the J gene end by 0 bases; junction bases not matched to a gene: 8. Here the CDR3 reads CASSQDGGGEENQETQYF. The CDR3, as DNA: TGCGCCAGCAGCCAAGATGGCGGGGGGGAAGAAAACCAAGAGACCCAGTACTTC.

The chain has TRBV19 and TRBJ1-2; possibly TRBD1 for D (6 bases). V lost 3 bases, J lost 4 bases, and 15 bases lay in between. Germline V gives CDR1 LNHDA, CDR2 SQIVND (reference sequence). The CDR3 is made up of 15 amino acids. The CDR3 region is CASSIARDRLYGYTF. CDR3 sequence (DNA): TGTGCCAGTAGTATTGCCCGTGACAGGCTCTATGGCTACACCTTC.

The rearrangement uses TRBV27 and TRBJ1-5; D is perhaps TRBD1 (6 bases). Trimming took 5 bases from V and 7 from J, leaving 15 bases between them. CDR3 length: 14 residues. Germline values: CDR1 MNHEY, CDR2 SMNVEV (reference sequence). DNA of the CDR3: TGTGCCAGCAGTACACAGGGTGTGTACCAGCCCCAGCATTTT. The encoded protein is CASSTQGVYQPQHF.

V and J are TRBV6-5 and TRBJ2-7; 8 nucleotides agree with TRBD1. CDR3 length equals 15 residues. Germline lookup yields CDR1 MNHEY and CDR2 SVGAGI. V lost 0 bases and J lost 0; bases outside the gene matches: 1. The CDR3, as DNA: TGTGCCAGCAGTTACTCCGGGACAGGCTCCTACGAGCAGTACTTC. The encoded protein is CASSYSGTGSYEQYF.